This T cell receptor beta chain was found in a study of blood T cell repertoires in COVID-19. Study as a whole: Specimens from acute and convalescent COVID-19 originated in the United States, Italy and Spain. In each case, the material was cDNA or gDNA derived from T cells, B-cell-depleted T cells, or PBMCs.

Per the original data handling: Estimation of nucleated cell counts was performed using reference gene primer amplification. This table comes from immunoSEQ multiplex PCR, and its TCRdb copy is limited to in-frame clones, with some not included. The V and J calls and clone size were taken over from that table, and D and trimming were inferred from the DNA. The profile shows over 75,000 clones, roughly 78% of them singletons. Germline CDR1 reads SGHVS; CDR2 reads FQNEAQ. The CDR3 has 14 residues. The V and J ends lost 5 bases and 2 bases, in that order; junction bases with no gene match: 4. Sequencing was performed on peripheral blood. The source is a woman aged 80 or older with acute or convalescent COVID-19. This rearrangement joins TRBV7-8 to TRBJ2-7, with 9 nucleotides matching TRBD2. The CDR3 region has the DNA TGTGCCAGCAGCACGTCTAGCGGGACCTACGAGCAGTACTTC. Protein sequence: CASSTSSGTYEQYF. Combining the CDR3 with reference TRBV7-8 and TRBJ2-7 gives the whole variable domain GAGVSQSPRYKVAKRGQDVALRCDPISGHVSLFWYQQALGQGPEFLTYFQNEAQLDKSGLPSDRFFAERPEGSVSTLKIQRTQQEDSAVYLCASSTSSGTYEQYFGPGTRLTVT.